Below, 32 T cell receptor beta chains from the same sample are listed, as sequenced in a study of cytotoxic CD8 clonotypes in ibrutinib-treated CLL (dated by TCRdb to about 2021). The time point label corresponds to: approximately 25 months on ibrutinib. The method behind the library was the immunoSEQ multiplex PCR assay. TCRdb took this table from immuneACCESS and kept in-frame rearrangements with V and J called. Such tables lack part of the clones; where checked against another copy, unresolved V genes explain under half of the gap, and the rest is unexplained. The sample records approximately 100,000 clones, 45% to 65% of which are singletons. Jointly, the top ten make up 37% of the sample. This specimen consisted of PBMCs, obtained after 24 months of ibrutinib treatment. Receptors originate from a human donor with chronic lymphocytic leukemia.

The chain uses TRBV6-5 and TRBJ2-7; D is unresolved. The CDR3 consists of 14 residues. The V end was cut by 5 bases, the J end by 0 bases, with 11 bases between. CDR1 is MNHEY, CDR2 SVGAGI, per germline. Here the CDR3 reads CASSHRRSSYEQYF. The CDR3 DNA reads as TGTGCCAGCAGTCACAGAAGGAGCTCCTACGAGCAGTACTTC.

The chain carries TRBV30 and TRBJ2-7; D may be TRBD2 (5 bases). The CDR3 covers 13 residues. Between the trimmed V and J ends, which lost 4 bases and 5 bases, there was a span of 15 bases. Germline-derived CDR1 and CDR2 are GTSNPN and SVGIG (reference sequence). The CDR3 DNA sequence: TGTGCCTGGACTGTCAGCGGCCCCCACGAGCAGTACTTC. It yields the protein CAWTVSGPHEQYF.

CDR3 residues: CAIKRTSGGLEYF. The CDR3 DNA sequence: TGTGCCATCAAACGGACTAGCGGGGGATTAGAGTACTTC. The chain uses TRBV10-3 and TRBJ2-7, with 13 bases fitting TRBD2. Per germline, CDR1 ENHRY and CDR2 SYGVKD. CDR3 length: 13 residues. V lost 7 bases, J lost 11 bases, and 8 bases stayed unmatched.

The rearrangement joins TRBV27 to TRBJ2-5; 7 bases agree with TRBD1. The V gene end was trimmed by 6 bases and the J gene end by 4 bases; junction bases not matched to a gene: 8. Germline assignment: CDR1 MNHEY and CDR2 SMNVEV (reference sequence). The CDR3 consists of 14 residues. For the CDR3, the DNA is TGTGCCAGCAGCCGGACAGGCTTGGGAGAGACCCAGTACTTC. Protein sequence: CASSRTGLGETQYF.

This chain links TRBV19 with TRBJ2-3; TRBD2 matches 12 bases. There are 16 residues in the CDR3. The germline V gene has CDR1 LNHDA and CDR2 SQIVND (reference sequence). V shed 4 bases and J 2 bases; nucleotides not matched to a gene: 4. The CDR3 loop reads CASSKRLAGVTDTQYF. In DNA form, the CDR3 reads TGTGCCAGTAGTAAAAGACTAGCGGGAGTCACAGATACGCAGTATTTT.

This clone was observed a handful of times. This chain links TRBV6-4 with TRBJ2-3; TRBD2 agrees at 10 bases. The CDR3 runs to 15 residues. CDR1 and CDR2 from the germline V gene are MRHNA and SNTAGT. The V segment lost 6 bases and the J segment 6 bases; nucleotides outside the gene matches: 9. CDR3 residues: CASSKEAGGEDTQYF. Written as DNA, the CDR3 is TGTGCCAGCAGCAAGGAAGCGGGGGGGGAGGATACGCAGTATTTT.

J is TRBJ2-3 and V is TRBV25-1, with D unresolved. This CDR3 spans 13 amino acids. CDR1 is MGHDK, CDR2 SYGVNS, per germline. V lost 2 bases and J lost 4, with 7 bases in between. The CDR3 reads CASSENAADTQYF. The CDR3 DNA reads as TGTGCCAGCAGTGAAAATGCGGCAGATACGCAGTATTTT.

This chain connects TRBV30 to TRBJ1-1; D may be TRBD1 (5 bases). Germline CDR1 GTSNPN, CDR2 SVGIG (reference sequence). Between the trimmed V and J ends, which lost 6 bases and 2 bases, there was a span of 10 bases. The CDR3 has 12 amino acids. The CDR3 loop is CACVGENTEAFF. As DNA, the CDR3 is TGTGCCTGCGTAGGGGAAAACACTGAAGCTTTCTTT. Filled out from reference TRBV30 and TRBJ1-1, the complete variable domain reads SQTIHQWPATLVQPVGSPLSLECTVEGTSNPNLYWYRQAAGRGLQLLFYSVGIGQISSEVPQNLSASRPQDRQFILSSKKLLLSDSGFYLCACVGENTEAFFGQGTRLTVV.

This rearrangement joins TRBV29-1 to TRBJ1-1, with 10 bases aligning to TRBD1. This CDR3 comprises 13 residues. V dropped 6 bases and J dropped 5; count of bases not matched to a gene: 6. CDR1 SQVTM and CDR2 ANQGSEA come from the germline V gene. The CDR3 protein is CSVSWTGGTEAFF. The CDR3, as DNA: TGCAGCGTATCCTGGACAGGGGGGACTGAAGCTTTCTTT.

J is TRBJ2-4 and V is TRBV5-1, with D uncertain. This CDR3 contains 14 residues. Germline loops: CDR1 SGHRS, CDR2 YFSETQ. With 0 bases removed from V and 10 bases from J, the gap between germline ends came to 14 bases. The CDR3: CASSLDAKGRIQYF. The CDR3 coding sequence is TGCGCCAGCAGCTTGGATGCAAAGGGAAGGATTCAGTACTTC.

This clone was counted only a few times. The CDR3 loop reads CASSSGTVNYEQYF. In DNA, the CDR3 is TGCGCCAGCAGCTCCGGGACAGTAAACTACGAGCAGTACTTC. The V and J genes are TRBV5-1 and TRBJ2-7; 7 bases align to TRBD1. J was trimmed by 3 bases and V by 3 bases; bases with no gene match: 6. This CDR3 region has 14 residues. The V gene's germline CDR1 is SGHRS and CDR2 YFSETQ.

This chain connects TRBV18 to TRBJ2-7; 7 bases line up with TRBD1. This CDR3 spans 15 amino acids. Germline loops: CDR1 KGHSH, CDR2 LQKENI. Germline trimming cut 3 bases from V and 2 bases from J; bases unmatched to any gene: 7. This CDR3 reads CASSPRQGSAYEQYF. As DNA, the CDR3 is TGTGCCAGCTCACCTAGACAGGGAAGCGCCTACGAGCAGTACTTC.

The chain uses TRBV9 and TRBJ2-5; TRBD2 agrees at 12 bases. After removal of 4 bases from V and 0 bases from J, the junction contained 1 base not matched to a gene. This CDR3 is built from 15 residues. Germline V gives CDR1 SGDLS, CDR2 YYNGEE. The CDR3 coding sequence is TGTGCCAGCAGCCGACTAGCGGGGGACCAAGAGACCCAGTACTTC. Its translation: CASSRLAGDQETQYF.

The V gene is TRBV5-1, the J gene TRBJ1-2; D unclear. The V gene's germline CDR1 is SGHRS and CDR2 YFSETQ. V was cut by 0 bases and J by 2 bases, with 14 bases left in between. CDR3 length: 16 residues. The CDR3 DNA follows: TGCGCCAGCAGCTTGGCCGGCTCCGGCGGAAACTATGGCTACACCTTC. Translation gives CASSLAGSGGNYGYTF. The variable domain in full, completed from reference TRBV5-1 and TRBJ1-2, reads KAGVTQTPRYLIKTRGQQVTLSCSPISGHRSVSWYQQTPGQGLQFLFEYFSETQRNKGNFPGRFSGRQFSNSRSEMNVSTLELGDSALYLCASSLAGSGGNYGYTFGSGTRLTVV.

V gene TRBV5-1 combines with J gene TRBJ2-2; D remains ambiguous. This CDR3 region has 13 residues. Trimming took 1 base from V and 6 from J, leaving 7 bases between them. Germline V gene data show CDR1 as SGHRS and CDR2 as YFSETQ. CDR3 coding DNA: TGCGCCAGCAGCTTGAGGCCCTCCGGGGAGCTGTTTTTT. Protein: CASSLRPSGELFF.

The genes are TRBV7-2 and TRBJ1-1; perhaps TRBD1 as D (5 bases). Trimming stripped 1 base from V and 4 bases from J, with 7 bases between. There are 13 residues in the CDR3. The germline gives CDR1 SGHTA, CDR2 FQGNSA. The CDR3 loop is CASSLVGTTEAFF. The CDR3 DNA is TGTGCCAGCAGCTTAGTTGGGACCACTGAAGCTTTCTTT.

The J gene is TRBJ2-7, the V gene TRBV5-1; D gene ambiguous. The germline V gene has CDR1 SGHRS and CDR2 YFSETQ. The V end was cut by 0 bases, the J end by 3 bases, with 19 bases between. This CDR3 spans 17 amino acids. CDR3 sequence (DNA): TGCGCCAGCAGCTTGGACCTCCTGGAGAGGTGGGACTACGAGCAGTACTTC. Translating gives CASSLDLLERWDYEQYF.

This clone was found many times. The chain is built from TRBV6-5 and TRBJ1-2; 7 nucleotides agree with TRBD1. Trimming took 4 bases from V and 5 from J; bases not matched to a gene: 7. The length of the CDR3 is 14 residues. The germline V gene has CDR1 MNHEY and CDR2 SVGAGI. Here the CDR3 reads CASSSSGGPYGYTF. Here the CDR3 DNA reads TGTGCCAGCAGTTCCTCAGGGGGTCCTTATGGCTACACCTTC.

The J gene is TRBJ1-1, the V gene TRBV11-3, with 10 positions matching TRBD1. The CDR3 spans 16 residues. V trimming: 5 bases; J trimming: 1 base; junction bases outside the gene matches: 7. Germline V gene lookup returns CDR1 SGHNT and CDR2 YENEEA. The DNA of the CDR3 is TGTGCCAGCAGCGTCGGGACAGGGGCAAGGAACACTGAAGCTTTCTTT. Its translation: CASSVGTGARNTEAFF. Full variable domain (outside the CDR3, taken from reference TRBV11-3 and TRBJ1-1): EAGVVQSPRYKIIEKKQPVAFWCNPISGHNTLYWYLQNLGQGPELLIRYENEEAVDDSQLPKDRFSAERLKGVDSTLKIQPAELGDSAVYLCASSVGTGARNTEAFFGQGTRLTVV.

A single count supports this clone. The J gene is TRBJ2-7, the V gene TRBV29-1; 8 nucleotides agree with TRBD1. CDR1 and CDR2 (germline): SQVTM, ANQGSEA. The CDR3 has 13 amino acids. J was trimmed by 4 bases and V by 7 bases; bases with no gene match: 9. This CDR3 is CSAWTGMSYEQYF. CDR3 in DNA: TGCAGCGCTTGGACAGGGATGAGTTACGAGCAGTACTTC.

As DNA, the CDR3 is TGCGCCAGCAGGGGGGGACCTAGCACAGATACGCAGTATTTT. It codes for CASRGGPSTDTQYF. The rearrangement links TRBV5-1 to TRBJ2-3; tentatively, D is TRBD2 (6 bases). V lost 5 bases and J lost 0, with 10 bases in between. Looked up from germline, CDR1 is SGHRS and CDR2 is YFSETQ. The CDR3 has 14 amino acids.

This clone showed up just once. The CDR3, as DNA: TGTGCCAGCAGTTTCGCTAGGCTTGGCGGGGGAGATACGCAGTATTTT. It specifies CASSFARLGGGDTQYF. The chain recombines TRBV27 with TRBJ2-3; 7 bases agree with TRBD2. V lost 3 bases to trimming and J lost 5 bases; unmatched junction nucleotides: 11. The CDR3 has 16 amino acids. Germline V gives CDR1 MNHEY, CDR2 SMNVEV (reference sequence).

In the case of this clone: The junction and the germline gene differ at one end; a read error may be behind it. This chain connects TRBV29-1 to TRBJ2-7, with 7 nucleotides matching TRBD1. CDR3 length: 13 amino acids. Germline V gene data show CDR1 as SQVTM and CDR2 as ANQGSEA. The CDR3: CSVESVLWGQRDF. The CDR3 DNA reads as TGCAGCGTTGAAAGTGTGCTTTGGGGACAGCGAGACTTC.

The chain links TRBV28 to TRBJ2-6; D is unclear. The V and J ends lost 5 bases and 1 base respectively, with 9 bases between them. The CDR3 is 15 amino acids. CDR1 is MDHEN, CDR2 SYDVKM, per germline. The CDR3 DNA reads as TGTGCCAGCAGTACCGCACTTTCTGGGGCCAACGTCCTGACTTTC. Its translation is CASSTALSGANVLTF.

The chain recombines TRBV7-9 with TRBJ1-6; 7 bases fit TRBD1. V gave up 8 bases and J gave up 8 bases; unmatched junction bases: 0. Germline V gene sequence: CDR1 SEHNR, CDR2 FQNEAQ (reference sequence). This CDR3 spans 11 amino acids. CDR3 nucleotide sequence: TGTGCCAGCCAGGGGGATTCACCCCTCCACTTT. Residues: CASQGDSPLHF.

The chain couples TRBV9 to TRBJ2-3; D unclear. The ends were cut back, 4 bases at V and 4 bases at J, with 13 bases in the middle. This CDR3 has 14 amino acids. Germline V gives CDR1 SGDLS, CDR2 YYNGEE. CDR3 nucleotide sequence: TGTGCCAGCAGCTTGCGTTTAGAGGCAGATACGCAGTATTTT. It translates to CASSLRLEADTQYF.

The rearrangement uses TRBV25-1 and TRBJ2-7; D is unclear. The germline V gene has CDR1 MGHDK and CDR2 SYGVNS. The CDR3 contains 12 residues. V lost 1 base and J lost 6, with 7 bases in between. Here the CDR3 DNA reads TGTGCCAGCAGTGAATCGCTACGCGAGCAGTACTTC. This codes for CASSESLREQYF.

This clone was observed a handful of times. The J gene is TRBJ2-7, the V gene TRBV19; no firm D call. The V gene lost 0 bases and the J gene lost 3 bases, with 12 bases spanning the gap. The CDR3 consists of 15 residues. Germline V gene sequence: CDR1 LNHDA, CDR2 SQIVND (reference sequence). The CDR3 DNA follows: TGTGCCAGTAGTATAGATCTTAGCAGATACTACGAGCAGTACTTC. This encodes CASSIDLSRYYEQYF.

The V gene is TRBV5-1, the J gene TRBJ1-1, with D uncertain. The V gene lost 5 bases and the J gene lost 1 base, with 9 bases spanning the gap. CDR3 size: 13 residues. Germline V gene sequence: CDR1 SGHRS, CDR2 YFSETQ. CDR3 sequence (DNA): TGCGCCAGCAGGTCTGCTGCGAACACTGAAGCTTTCTTT. The encoded protein is CASRSAANTEAFF.

This clone was seen at least ten times. This sequence joins TRBV5-1 and TRBJ2-1; D is ambiguous. V lost 3 bases and J lost 6, with 10 bases in between. The CDR3 totals 13 residues. The germline V gene has CDR1 SGHRS and CDR2 YFSETQ. CDR3 amino acids: CASSSFTGNEQFF. In nucleotides, the CDR3 is TGCGCCAGCAGCTCTTTCACTGGCAATGAGCAGTTCTTC.

This clone has just a few counts. The chain joins TRBV5-1 to TRBJ1-2, with 7 nucleotides matching TRBD1. After removal of 2 bases from V and 3 bases from J, the junction contained 4 bases not matched to a gene. CDR3 length equals 14 residues. The germline CDR1 and CDR2 sequences are SGHRS and YFSETQ. The CDR3 reads CASSFGTDDYGYTF. The CDR3 DNA reads TGCGCCAGCAGCTTCGGGACAGACGACTATGGCTACACCTTC.

The chain is built from TRBV5-6 and TRBJ2-7; TRBD1 aligns across 7 bases. The CDR3 has 12 residues. The junction had 6 bases not matched to a gene; V was cut back by 7 bases and J by 5 bases. Germline CDR1 is SGHDT and CDR2 is YYEEEE. The CDR3 DNA reads as TGTGCCAGCGGCCAGACAGGGCACGAGCAGTACTTC. Residues: CASGQTGHEQYF. The variable domain in full, with the rest retrieved from reference TRBV5-6 and TRBJ2-7, is DAGVTQSPTHLIKTRGQQVTLRCSPKSGHDTVSWYQQALGQGPQFIFQYYEEEERQRGNFPDRFSGHQFPNYSSELNVNALLLGDSALYLCASGQTGHEQYFGPGTRLTVT.